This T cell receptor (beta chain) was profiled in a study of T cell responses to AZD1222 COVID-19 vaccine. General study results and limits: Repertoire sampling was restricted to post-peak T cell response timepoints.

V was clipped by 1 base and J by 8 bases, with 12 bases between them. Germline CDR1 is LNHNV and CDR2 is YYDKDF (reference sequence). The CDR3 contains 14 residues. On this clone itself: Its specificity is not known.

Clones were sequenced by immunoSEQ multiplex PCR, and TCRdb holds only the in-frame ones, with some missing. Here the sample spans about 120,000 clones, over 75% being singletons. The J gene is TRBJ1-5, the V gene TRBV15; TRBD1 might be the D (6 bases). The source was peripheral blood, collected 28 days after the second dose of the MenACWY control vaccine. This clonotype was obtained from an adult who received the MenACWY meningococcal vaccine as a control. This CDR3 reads CATSRGTVKEPQHF. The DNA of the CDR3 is TGTGCCACCAGCAGAGGGACAGTAAAGGAGCCCCAGCATTTT.